One sample yielded the 20 T cell receptor beta chains listed below, sequenced in a study of radiotherapy plus CTLA-4 blockade in lung cancer. Here immunoSEQ multiplex PCR was the method, and the copy in TCRdb shows in-frame clones only, minus some. The sample lists approximately 48,000 clones; 84% were seen once. The material was peripheral blood, obtained from a patient treated with radiotherapy plus ipilimumab. Receptors were obtained from a human donor with non-small cell lung cancer whose response to radiotherapy plus ipilimumab could not be evaluated.

In its sample, this clone was seen once. The rearrangement links TRBV27 to TRBJ2-5, with D possibly TRBD1 on 6 matching bases. The J call is doubtful: the DNA matches TRBJ2-7 better. CDR1 MNHEY and CDR2 SMNVEV come from the germline V gene (reference sequence). CDR3 length: 14 residues. The CDR3 DNA reads TGTGCCAGCAGTTTTGACAGGCTCTCCTACGAGCAGTACTTC. It translates to CASSFDRLSYEQYF.

The CDR3 is CASSDSPILSTGELFF. The DNA for the CDR3 is TGTGCCAGCAGTGATAGCCCTATCCTCTCTACCGGGGAGCTGTTTTTT. This chain connects TRBV6-1 to TRBJ2-2; D is uncertain. Germline V gene lookup returns CDR1 MNHNS and CDR2 SASEGT. The length of the CDR3 is 16 residues. V lost 3 bases and J lost 5, with 16 bases in between.

V and J are TRBV5-1 and TRBJ2-5; D is perhaps TRBD2 (7 bases). With 3 bases removed from V and 0 bases from J, the gap between germline ends came to 12 bases. From germline, CDR1 is SGHRS and CDR2 YFSETQ. The CDR3 has 15 amino acids. The CDR3 protein is CASSSEGGYQETQYF. The CDR3 DNA sequence: TGCGCCAGCAGCTCGGAGGGGGGGTACCAAGAGACCCAGTACTTC.

The chain carries TRBV7-2 and TRBJ1-3, with 8 bases matching TRBD1. The CDR3 has 16 residues. The germline CDR1 and CDR2 sequences are SGHTA and FQGNSA. With 5 bases clipped from V and 0 bases from J, the junction kept 6 bases outside the gene matches. CDR3 in amino acids: CASSPTGAHSGNTIYF. CDR3 coding DNA: TGTGCCAGCAGCCCGACAGGGGCCCACTCTGGAAACACCATATATTTT.

V gene TRBV9 combines with J gene TRBJ2-3, with TRBD2 identical over 9 bases. CDR1 and CDR2 from the germline V gene are SGDLS and YYNGEE. The CDR3 sequence is 17 residues long. Trimming took 0 bases from V and 0 from J; bases not matched to a gene: 5. The CDR3 DNA reads TGTGCCAGCAGCGTAGCGCCTAGCGGGACTAGCACAGATACGCAGTATTTT. It translates to CASSVAPSGTSTDTQYF.

This sequence joins TRBV11-1 and TRBJ2-7, with TRBD2 matching 10 bases. The V segment lost 6 bases and the J segment 7 bases; nucleotides outside the gene matches: 9. The CDR3 is 14 amino acids. Germline V gene data show CDR1 as SGHAT and CDR2 as FQDESV (reference sequence). In DNA form, the CDR3 reads TGTGCCAGCAGAGCTAGCGGGAGTTTGGGGGAGCAGTACTTC. This sequence encodes CASRASGSLGEQYF.

CDR3 nucleotide sequence: TGTGCCAGCAGCCCGCGGGAGTACCCCTACAATGAGCAGTTCTTC. This encodes CASSPREYPYNEQFF. V is TRBV13 and J is TRBJ2-1, with 7 bases identical to TRBD2. Germline-derived CDR1 and CDR2 are PRHDT and FYEKMQ (reference sequence). Losses at the gene ends were 5 bases for V and 2 bases for J; bases not matched to a gene: 6. This CDR3 is built from 15 residues.

This clone was detected a few times. V is TRBV6-6 and J is TRBJ1-2; 7 bases line up with TRBD1. CDR1 is MNHNY, CDR2 SVGAGI, per germline (reference sequence). The length of the CDR3 is 14 residues. V shed 4 bases and J 0 bases; nucleotides not matched to a gene: 2. For the CDR3, the DNA is TGTGCCAGCAGTTCCGGGACAGCTAACTATGGCTACACCTTC. Translated: CASSSGTANYGYTF.

The V and J genes are TRBV4-1 and TRBJ2-5; TRBD1 aligns across 7 bases. Trimming cost V 2 bases and J 2 bases; bases outside gene matches: 2. This CDR3 has 14 residues. CDR1 MGHRA and CDR2 YSYEKL come from the germline V gene. CDR3 nucleotide sequence: TGCGCCAGCAGCCAATCGGACAGGCAAGAGACCCAGTACTTC. It codes for CASSQSDRQETQYF.

This rearrangement joins TRBV7-3 to TRBJ2-1; 7 nucleotides agree with TRBD1. The ends lost 3 bases at V and 7 bases at J; junction bases unmatched: 0. There are 12 residues in the CDR3. Germline loops: CDR1 SGHTA, CDR2 FQGTGA. CDR3 DNA: TGTGCCAGCAGCTTGGGACAGAATGAGCAGTTCTTC. Protein sequence: CASSLGQNEQFF.

J is TRBJ2-7 and V is TRBV2; 7 positions match TRBD1. The CDR3 runs 16 residues. V shed 8 bases, J shed 2 bases, and the junction held 15 bases outside the gene matches. The germline CDR1 and CDR2 sequences are SNHLY and FYNNEI. In DNA form, the CDR3 reads TGTGCCAGCTCCCCCCTCGGGGACAGTTCCCCCTACGAGCAGTACTTC. Translation: CASSPLGDSSPYEQYF. The variable domain in full, with the rest retrieved from reference TRBV2 and TRBJ2-7, is EPEVTQTPSHQVTQMGQEVILRCVPISNHLYFYWYRQILGQKVEFLVSFYNNEISEKSEIFDDQFSVERPDGSNFTLKIRSTKLEDSAMYFCASSPLGDSSPYEQYFGPGTRLTVT.

The J gene is TRBJ2-1, the V gene TRBV6-6, with 10 positions matching TRBD1. The germline CDR1 and CDR2 sequences are MNHNY and SVGAGI (reference sequence). Unmatched junction bases numbered 7, after V lost 5 bases and J lost 3 bases. This CDR3 spans 16 amino acids. The CDR3 DNA reads TGTGCCAGCAGTGCCCGACAGGGGGCTGACTACAATGAGCAGTTCTTC. This gives the protein CASSARQGADYNEQFF.

The chain carries TRBV7-6 and TRBJ2-2; 9 nucleotides agree with TRBD1. The ends lost 5 bases at V and 4 bases at J; junction bases unmatched: 8. The CDR3 covers 16 residues. Germline V CDR1 and CDR2: SGHVS, FNYEAQ. The CDR3 sequence: CASSHTGTGRTGELFF. CDR3 nucleotide sequence: TGTGCCAGCAGCCATACCGGGACAGGGCGCACCGGGGAGCTGTTTTTT. Based on the CDR3 plus reference TRBV7-6 and TRBJ2-2, the full variable domain is GAGVSQSPRYKVTKRGQDVALRCDPISGHVSLYWYRQALGQGPEFLTYFNYEAQQDKSGLPNDRFSAERPEGSISTLTIQRTEQRDSAMYRCASSHTGTGRTGELFFGEGSRLTVL.

This clone was seen a few times. The chain couples TRBV28 to TRBJ1-1; TRBD1 aligns across 8 bases. Germline CDR1 and CDR2: MDHEN and SYDVKM. The trim removed 5 bases at V and 6 bases at J, leaving 17 bases unmatched. This CDR3 has 17 residues. CDR3 amino acids: CASSPRIRDRRDPEAFF. The CDR3 DNA reads TGTGCCAGCAGTCCTCGCATCCGGGACAGGCGAGATCCTGAAGCTTTCTTT.

The CDR3 sequence is CASSLKLAGDPDTQYF. The CDR3 bases are TGTGCCAGCAGTTTAAAACTAGCGGGAGACCCAGATACGCAGTATTTT. This chain joins TRBV27 and TRBJ2-3, with 11 bases that match TRBD2. V lost 2 bases, J lost 4 bases, and 5 bases stayed unmatched. The CDR3 length is 16 residues. In germline, CDR1 is MNHEY, CDR2 SMNVEV (reference sequence).

The chain uses TRBV30 and TRBJ1-5; 7 bases map to TRBD1. The J segment lost 11 bases and the V segment lost 1 base, leaving 14 bases of the junction unmatched. CDR1 and CDR2 (germline): GTSNPN, SVGIG (reference sequence). CDR3 length: 15 amino acids. The CDR3 DNA sequence: TGTGCCTGGAGTGCCCCGGGACAGCGCCTCTCAGCCCAGCATTTT. Amino acid sequence: CAWSAPGQRLSAQHF.

The CDR3 DNA follows: TGCGCCAGCAGCCAGGTAGGCAGGGACACTGAAGCTTTCTTT. Translating gives CASSQVGRDTEAFF. This rearrangement joins TRBV5-1 to TRBJ1-1; the D gene is possibly TRBD1 (5 bases). This CDR3 has 14 residues. With 4 bases removed from V and 3 bases from J, the gap between germline ends came to 13 bases. From germline, CDR1 is SGHRS and CDR2 YFSETQ.

This clone was observed a single time. V is TRBV11-2 and J is TRBJ2-7; TRBD1 agrees at 9 bases. There are 15 residues in the CDR3. The J segment lost 5 bases and the V segment lost 6 bases, leaving 11 bases of the junction unmatched. CDR1 and CDR2 from the germline V gene are SGHAT and FQNNGV. CDR3 coding DNA: TGTGCCAGCAGGAACCCCCGGACAGGGGCCCACGAGCAGTACTTC. This codes for CASRNPRTGAHEQYF.

The chain couples TRBV5-4 to TRBJ2-3, with D possibly TRBD2 on 5 matching bases. V was pared by 0 bases and J by 2 bases, with 10 bases between. This CDR3 contains 15 residues. CDR1 is SGHNT and CDR2 is YYREEE in the germline V gene (reference sequence). This CDR3 is CASSLAQRSTDTQYF. The CDR3 DNA sequence: TGTGCCAGCAGCTTGGCTCAGCGGTCCACAGATACGCAGTATTTT.

The chain couples TRBV4-1 to TRBJ1-3, with a tentative D call TRBD1 (6 bases). Trimming pared 0 bases from V and 3 bases from J, leaving 9 bases between. Germline values: CDR1 MGHRA, CDR2 YSYEKL. The CDR3 is 15 residues long. DNA of the CDR3: TGCGCCAGCAGCCAAGATTGGACAGTTGGAAACACCATATATTTT. Its protein is CASSQDWTVGNTIYF.